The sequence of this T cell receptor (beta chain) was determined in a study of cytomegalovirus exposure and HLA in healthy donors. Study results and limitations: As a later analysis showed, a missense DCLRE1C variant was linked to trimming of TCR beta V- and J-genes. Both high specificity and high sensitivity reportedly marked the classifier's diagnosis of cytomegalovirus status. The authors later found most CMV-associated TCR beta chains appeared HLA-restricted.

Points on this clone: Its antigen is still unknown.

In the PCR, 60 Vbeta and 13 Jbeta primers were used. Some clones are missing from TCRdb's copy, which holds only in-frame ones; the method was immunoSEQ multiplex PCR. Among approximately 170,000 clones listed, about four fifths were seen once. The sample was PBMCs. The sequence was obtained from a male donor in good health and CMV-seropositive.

CDR3 bases: TGTGCCAGTAGCCTACAGGGCTATGAGCAGTTCTTC. The encoded protein is CASSLQGYEQFF. The chain joins TRBV19 to TRBJ2-1; possibly TRBD1 for D (6 bases). There are 12 residues in the CDR3. V lost 6 bases and J lost 8, with 11 bases in between. In germline, CDR1 is LNHDA, CDR2 SQIVND (reference sequence).